This entry lists 26 T cell receptor beta chains sequenced from one sample in a study of blood T cells in healthy people across ages. Alongside a J-beta primer mix, a sample-barcoded 5' primer served in a second PCR lasting about 7 to 11 cycles. Each CDR3 protein gets one entry after TCRdb re-called the 5' RACE reads with MiXCR. This sample has fewer than 800,000 distinct CDR3 sequences, with around 21% found just once. The sequencing sample was made of blood. These receptors all stem from a man between 70 and 80 years old in good health.

This clonotype came up many times. The chain uses TRBV6-6 and TRBJ2-7; no firm D call. V dropped 0 bases and J dropped 5 bases, with 8 bases sitting between them. Germline CDR1 is MNHNY and CDR2 is SVGAGI (reference sequence). This CDR3 contains 13 residues. The DNA for the CDR3 is TGTGCCAGCAGTTACTCGATTGAGGACGAGCAGTACTTC. Translation: CASSYSIEDEQYF.

The J gene is TRBJ2-2, the V gene TRBV18; a possible D gene is TRBD2 (5 bases). This CDR3 comprises 15 residues. Germline V gene data show CDR1 as KGHSH and CDR2 as LQKENI. With 3 bases removed from V and 1 base from J, the gap between germline ends came to 9 bases. The CDR3 DNA sequence: TGTGCCAGCTCACCGACACGGGAGAACACCGGGGAGCTGTTTTTT. It encodes CASSPTRENTGELFF.

The table lists this clonotype with a few counts. The rearrangement uses TRBV7-2 and TRBJ2-2; TRBD2 agrees at 11 bases. Germline trimming cut 5 bases from V and 4 bases from J; bases unmatched to any gene: 6. Germline loops: CDR1 SGHTA, CDR2 FQGNSA. This CDR3 spans 16 amino acids. The CDR3 loop is CASSITSGSGTGELFF. The CDR3 region has the DNA TGTGCCAGCAGCATCACTAGCGGGAGCGGCACCGGGGAGCTGTTTTTT.

This clonotype turned up a few times. The rearrangement uses TRBV15 and TRBJ2-5; D tentatively fits TRBD1 or TRBD2 (5 bases each). CDR1 is LNHNV, CDR2 YYDKDF, per germline (reference sequence). CDR3 length: 13 residues. With 0 bases removed from V and 11 bases from J, the gap between germline ends came to 13 bases. CDR3 loop: CATSRDAREKQYF. CDR3 in DNA: TGTGCCACCAGCAGAGATGCCAGGGAGAAGCAGTACTTC.

CDR3 sequence: CASSRDGNSGNTIYF. The CDR3 region has the DNA TGTGCCAGCAGCCGGGACGGCAACTCTGGAAACACCATATATTTT. V and J are TRBV7-9 and TRBJ1-3; D is possibly TRBD1 (5 bases). This CDR3 has 15 amino acids. V was pared by 5 bases and J by 0 bases, with 11 bases between. Germline-derived CDR1 and CDR2 are SEHNR and FQNEAQ (reference sequence).

V usage is TRBV7-6 and J usage is TRBJ2-2, with D possibly being TRBD1 (6 bases). The ends were cut back, 3 bases at V and 4 bases at J, with 12 bases in the middle. The CDR3 consists of 15 residues. Per germline, CDR1 SGHVS and CDR2 FNYEAQ. The CDR3 region is CASSFGTGTTGELFF. The CDR3 nucleotides read TGTGCCAGCAGCTTTGGTACAGGGACCACCGGGGAGCTGTTTTTT.

The DNA for the CDR3 is TGCAGCGTTACGGGCCCGAGCACAGATACGCAGTATTTT. Its translation is CSVTGPSTDTQYF. J is TRBJ2-3 and V is TRBV29-1; D gene unclear. This CDR3 region has 13 residues. V lost 5 bases and J 0 bases, leaving 9 bases between the germline ends. In germline, CDR1 is SQVTM, CDR2 ANQGSEA.

The CDR3 sequence is CASSFTEDRVGGYTF. The CDR3 DNA follows: TGTGCCAGCAGCTTCACCGAAGACAGGGTCGGTGGCTACACCTTC. The V and J genes are TRBV7-9 and TRBJ1-2; 7 bases fit TRBD1. CDR1 and CDR2 from the germline V gene are SEHNR and FQNEAQ (reference sequence). This CDR3 is 15 amino acids long. The V and J ends lost 3 bases and 7 bases, in that order; junction bases with no gene match: 11.

CDR3 loop: CASSVGTSGTDTQYF. In DNA, the CDR3 is TGCGCCAGCAGCGTCGGGACTAGCGGGACAGATACGCAGTATTTT. The gene calls are TRBV5-1 and TRBJ2-3; TRBD2 matches at 12 bases. With V trimmed by 4 bases and J by 3 bases, 3 bases remained unmatched. The CDR3 is 15 amino acids. Germline V lookup: CDR1 SGHRS, CDR2 YFSETQ. Using reference TRBV5-1 and TRBJ2-3 for the parts outside the CDR3, the full variable domain is KAGVTQTPRYLIKTRGQQVTLSCSPISGHRSVSWYQQTPGQGLQFLFEYFSETQRNKGNFPGRFSGRQFSNSRSEMNVSTLELGDSALYLCASSVGTSGTDTQYFGPGTRLTVL.

This sequence joins TRBV3-1 and TRBJ2-7; no firm D call. The CDR3 length is 14 residues. In germline, CDR1 is LGHDT, CDR2 YNNKEL (reference sequence). Deletions cut 1 base from V and 1 base from J, with 8 bases between. CDR3 loop: CASSQAQSSYEQYF. Written as DNA, the CDR3 is TGTGCCAGCAGCCAAGCACAATCGTCCTACGAGCAGTACTTC.

The chain links TRBV7-8 to TRBJ1-4; D gene unclear. CDR3 size: 13 residues. V was shortened by 2 bases and J by 8 bases, with 9 bases between the two germline ends. Germline CDR1 and CDR2: SGHVS and FQNEAQ. The CDR3 protein is CASSLLGGEKLFF. The CDR3 DNA is TGTGCCAGCAGCTTATTGGGTGGGGAAAAACTGTTTTTT.

In its sample, this clonotype was seen a few times. J is TRBJ2-3 and V is TRBV27; D gene unclear. V shed 2 bases and J shed 1 base, with 7 bases lying between them. Germline CDR1 MNHEY, CDR2 SMNVEV (reference sequence). The CDR3 runs to 14 residues. CDR3 in amino acids: CASSLMSGTDTQYF. The CDR3 DNA reads TGTGCCAGCAGTTTAATGTCTGGCACAGATACGCAGTATTTT.

This clonotype was detected many times. This sequence joins TRBV5-1 and TRBJ2-6; no clear D. V was cut by 2 bases and J by 0 bases, with 3 bases left in between. This CDR3 is 14 amino acids long. CDR1 SGHRS and CDR2 YFSETQ come from the germline V gene. The CDR3 DNA reads as TGCGCCAGCAGCTTACCCTCTGGGGCCAACGTCCTGACTTTC. Its translation: CASSLPSGANVLTF.

There are a few counts of this clonotype. The DNA of the CDR3 is TGTGCCAGCAGCTCAGACAGGGATGGGAACACTGAAGCTTTCTTT. The encoded protein is CASSSDRDGNTEAFF. This sequence joins TRBV7-9 and TRBJ1-1, with 7 bases identical to TRBD1. The CDR3 covers 15 residues. Germline V gene data show CDR1 as SEHNR and CDR2 as FQNEAQ (reference sequence). V trimming: 4 bases; J trimming: 1 base; junction bases outside the gene matches: 6.

V gene TRBV7-2 combines with J gene TRBJ1-4; D may be TRBD1 (5 bases). V was cut by 5 bases and J by 1 base, with 11 bases left in between. The CDR3 length is 15 residues. The germline CDR1 and CDR2 sequences are SGHTA and FQGNSA. This CDR3 is CASSQDGGTNEKLFF. The CDR3 nucleotides read TGTGCCAGCAGCCAGGACGGGGGAACTAATGAAAAACTGTTTTTT.

This clonotype was seen more than once but under ten times. This chain uses TRBV6-5 with TRBJ2-5; TRBD2 is a possible D gene (6 bases). The J call may be faulty, since TRBJ2-7 better matches the DNA end. CDR3 length: 15 amino acids. Per germline, CDR1 MNHEY and CDR2 SVGAGI. CDR3 bases: TGTGCCAGCAGTTACTCGGGGGGTAGTGCCTACGAGCAGTACTTC. Protein: CASSYSGGSAYEQYF.

The chain joins TRBV11-1 to TRBJ2-2; 12 bases match TRBD2. Germline V gene data show CDR1 as SGHAT and CDR2 as FQDESV (reference sequence). V was clipped by 3 bases and J by 6 bases; unmatched bases: 11. The length of the CDR3 is 18 residues. In nucleotides, the CDR3 is TGTGCCAGCAGCTTTCTGGCGACTAGCGGGAGTAACGCCGGGGAGCTGTTTTTT. Translated: CASSFLATSGSNAGELFF. Complete variable domain (other parts from reference TRBV11-1 and TRBJ2-2): EAEVAQSPRYKITEKSQAVAFWCDPISGHATLYWYRQILGQGPELLVQFQDESVVDDSQLPKDRFSAERLKGVDSTLKIQPAELGDSAMYLCASSFLATSGSNAGELFFGEGSRLTVL.

At least ten counts were recorded for this clonotype. The chain is built from TRBV25-1 and TRBJ2-1; 11 bases match TRBD2. This CDR3 region has 15 residues. V trimming: 3 bases; J trimming: 9 bases; junction bases outside the gene matches: 7. The V gene's germline CDR1 is MGHDK and CDR2 SYGVNS. This chain's CDR3 is CASSEGLAGGVEQFF. CDR3 DNA sequence: TGTGCCAGCAGTGAGGGCCTAGCGGGAGGCGTTGAGCAGTTCTTC.

The chain couples TRBV6-1 to TRBJ1-5; no firm D call. V was trimmed by 0 bases and J by 4 bases, leaving 13 bases between them. CDR1 and CDR2 (germline): MNHNS, SASEGT. This CDR3 region has 16 residues. CDR3 in amino acids: CASSEASWSRNQPQHF. The CDR3 DNA is TGTGCCAGCAGTGAAGCGAGCTGGAGTCGAAATCAGCCCCAGCATTTT.

The gene calls are TRBV2 and TRBJ2-2; 11 nucleotides agree with TRBD2. Trimming cost V 7 bases and J 7 bases; bases outside gene matches: 5. This CDR3 has 14 amino acids. Germline CDR1 reads SNHLY; CDR2 reads FYNNEI. The CDR3 bases are TGTGCCAGCATGACTAGCGGGAAGGTCGGGGAGCTGTTTTTT. Amino acids: CASMTSGKVGELFF.

The chain is built from TRBV6-5 and TRBJ1-4; D uncertain. The CDR3 contains 15 residues. The germline V gene encodes CDR1 MNHEY and CDR2 SVGAGI. V lost 4 bases and J 7 bases, leaving 16 bases between the germline ends. CDR3 region: CASSSTLGAGEKLFF. The CDR3 nucleotides are TGTGCCAGCAGTTCCACACTGGGAGCCGGTGAAAAACTGTTTTTT.

This clonotype was counted only a few times. V gene TRBV25-1 combines with J gene TRBJ1-1; a weak D match, TRBD1 (5 bases). The CDR3 totals 15 residues. CDR1 and CDR2 from the germline V gene are MGHDK and SYGVNS. V was cut by 1 base and J by 0 bases, with 9 bases left in between. The CDR3 sequence is CASSESGTMNTEAFF. The CDR3 DNA sequence: TGTGCCAGCAGTGAATCAGGGACCATGAACACTGAAGCTTTCTTT.

This clonotype came up once. The rearrangement joins TRBV6-5 to TRBJ1-1, with D maybe TRBD1 (5 bases). The CDR3 has 14 amino acids. The V gene lost 2 bases and the J gene lost 3 bases, with 10 bases spanning the gap. CDR1 is MNHEY, CDR2 SVGAGI, per germline. In DNA form, the CDR3 reads TGTGCCAGCAGTTACGATGACAGTGACACTGAAGCTTTCTTT. Translation gives CASSYDDSDTEAFF.

This clonotype has a handful of counts. The rearrangement uses TRBV7-8 and TRBJ2-5; TRBD1 matches at 12 bases. CDR1 is SGHVS and CDR2 is FQNEAQ in the germline V gene. Losses at the gene ends were 4 bases for V and 5 bases for J; bases not matched to a gene: 8. This CDR3 has 16 amino acids. The CDR3 sequence: CASSSGDRGRGETQYF. The DNA of the CDR3 is TGTGCCAGCAGCTCCGGGGACAGGGGGCGCGGGGAGACCCAGTACTTC.

This clonotype was picked up one time. The rearrangement uses TRBV12-3 or TRBV12-4 and TRBJ1-5; D uncertain. Trimming pared 6 bases from V and 7 bases from J, leaving 13 bases between. CDR3 size: 13 residues. The CDR3 DNA reads TGTGCCAGCAGCCCAGGACCTAGGCAGCCCCAGCATTTT. Encoded protein: CASSPGPRQPQHF.

This sequence joins TRBV28 and TRBJ1-5; D perhaps matches TRBD1 (6 bases). This CDR3 is built from 15 residues. Germline CDR1 MDHEN, CDR2 SYDVKM. V was pared by 6 bases and J by 3 bases, with 15 bases between. CDR3 bases: TGTGCCAGCAGCTCCGGGACAACTCCCAATCAGCCCCAGCATTTT. This sequence encodes CASSSGTTPNQPQHF.